The entry below gives a single TCR beta chain sequence along with its context. In the authors' workflow: Reference gene primer amplification yielded estimated nucleated cell counts. The method was immunoSEQ multiplex PCR; TCRdb's version includes in-frame clones alone and lacks a portion of them. The DNA was the basis for D and trimming; V, J and clone size are from that table. The sample contains roughly 140,000 clones, under 85% of which appear only once. The data belong to a study of blood T cell repertoires in COVID-19. Study in general: Sites in the United States, Italy and Spain provided acute and convalescent COVID-19 samples. PBMCs, B-cell-depleted T cells, or T cells provided the cDNA or gDNA that made up the material.

The germline gives CDR1 LGHDT, CDR2 YNNKEL (reference sequence). Trimming left V 6 bases short and J 0 bases short, with 8 bases between. This CDR3 contains 13 residues. This clonotype was sampled from a man aged 50-60 years with active or convalescent COVID-19. J is TRBJ1-2 and V is TRBV3-1 (or the pseudogene TRBV3-2); a weak D match, TRBD1 (6 bases). The sequencing input was peripheral blood. The chain's CDR3 is CASRDRANYGYTF. CDR3 sequence (DNA): TGTGCCAGCAGGGACAGAGCTAACTATGGCTACACCTTC.